This T cell receptor beta chain derives from a study of cytomegalovirus exposure and HLA in healthy donors. Primers included in the PCR were 60 Vbeta and 13 Jbeta primers. Using immunoSEQ multiplex PCR, the repertoire was profiled, and TCRdb retains in-frame clones only, with some absent. The sample lists 120,000 or so clones, less than 80% occurring once. CDR3 size: 15 residues. Germline V gives CDR1 SGHDT, CDR2 YYEEEE. J lost 8 bases, V lost 4 bases, and 7 bases had no gene match. The chain carries TRBV5-6 and TRBJ1-4; the match to TRBD1 covers 11 bases. Input material: PBMCs. This clonotype originated in a woman aged 50 to 60 in good health and CMV-seropositive. The DNA for the CDR3 is TGTGCCAGCAGCCTCGGACAGGGGGCTTGGGAAAAACTGTTTTTT. As protein: CASSLGQGAWEKLFF.